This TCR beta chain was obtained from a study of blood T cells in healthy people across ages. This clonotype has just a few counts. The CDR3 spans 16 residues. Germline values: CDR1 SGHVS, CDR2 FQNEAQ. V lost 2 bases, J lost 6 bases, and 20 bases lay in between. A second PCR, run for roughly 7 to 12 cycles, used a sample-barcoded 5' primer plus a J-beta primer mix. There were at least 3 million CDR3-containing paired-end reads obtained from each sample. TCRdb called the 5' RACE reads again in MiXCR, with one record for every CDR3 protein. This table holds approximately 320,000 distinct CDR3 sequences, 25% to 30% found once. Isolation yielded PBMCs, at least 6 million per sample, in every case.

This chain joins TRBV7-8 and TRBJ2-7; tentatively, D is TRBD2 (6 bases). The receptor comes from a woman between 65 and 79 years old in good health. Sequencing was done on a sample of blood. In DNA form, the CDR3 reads TGTGCCAGCAGCTTAATTAACAGTGTGGCGGGGACCGAGCAGTACTTC. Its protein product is CASSLINSVAGTEQYF.